The present T cell receptor beta chain was sequenced within a study of shared clonotypes between healthy human individuals. Across the whole study: Each donor contributed plates that comprised three CD4 naive, three CD4 memory, two CD8 naive and one CD8 memory.

The repertoire was sequenced with immunoSEQ multiplex PCR; TCRdb's copy has only in-frame clones and lacks some. The profile covers around 1.9 million clones, with around 95% appearing a single time and around 1.7% taken by the ten largest. CDR3 length: 16 residues. Germline trimming cut 3 bases from V and 7 bases from J; bases unmatched to any gene: 10. Germline CDR1 reads MNHEY; CDR2 reads SMNVEV (reference sequence). It was CD45RO-negative cells, positively selected for CCR7, that made up naive CD8 cells, with terminally differentiated effector memory CD45RA+ cells excluded. The clonotype comes from a man younger than 35 in good health. Some clones in this sample may be carry-over from other donors' samples. Sequenced: naive CD8+ T cells from PBMCs. J is TRBJ2-2 and V is TRBV27; TRBD1 aligns across 8 bases. The CDR3 is CASSFMRTGRDGELFF. The CDR3 DNA follows: TGTGCCAGCAGTTTCATGCGGACAGGGCGGGACGGGGAGCTGTTTTTT.